A single sample is the source of the 28 T cell receptor beta chains below, sequenced in a study of CD8 T cells in Susac syndrome. RNA totalling roughly 0.45 to 1 ug underwent reverse transcription with random hexamers. Using its own MiXCR run on the immunoSEQ multiplex PCR reads, TCRdb lists one record per CDR3 protein. The sample lists tens of thousands of distinct CDR3 sequences; approximately 96% were seen once. Sequenced sample: CD8+ T cells from PBMCs. The receptors derive from a human donor with Susac syndrome.

This clonotype has only one observation. The chain joins TRBV20-1 to TRBJ2-7; 13 nucleotides align to TRBD2. The CDR3 loop spans 14 amino acids. Germline CDR1 is DFQATT and CDR2 is SNEGSKA (reference sequence). With V trimmed by 6 bases and J by 4 bases, 6 bases remained unmatched. Here the CDR3 reads CSAHWTSGGYEQYF. The CDR3 nucleotides read TGCAGTGCCCACTGGACTAGCGGGGGTTACGAGCAGTACTTC.

The rearrangement uses TRBV4-3 and TRBJ2-7, with D unclear. The CDR3 totals 13 residues. Germline loops: CDR1 LGHNA, CDR2 YSLEER. Trimming took 4 bases from V and 7 from J, leaving 14 bases between them. The CDR3 spells CASSRTATLEQYF. The CDR3 bases are TGCGCCAGCAGCCGTACCGCTACGTTGGAGCAGTACTTC.

The J gene is TRBJ1-1, the V gene TRBV5-1; TRBD1 is a possible D gene (6 bases). V dropped 4 bases and J dropped 0 bases, with 10 bases sitting between them. Germline V gene data show CDR1 as SGHRS and CDR2 as YFSETQ. This CDR3 comprises 14 residues. CDR3 in amino acids: CASSQGHLNTEAFF. CDR3 DNA: TGCGCCAGCAGCCAGGGACATTTGAACACTGAAGCTTTCTTT.

This clonotype was seen only once. The rearrangement joins TRBV20-1 to TRBJ1-5, with 7 bases that match TRBD1. V was pared by 3 bases and J by 0 bases, with 5 bases of the junction left unmatched. Germline loops: CDR1 DFQATT, CDR2 SNEGSKA (reference sequence). CDR3 length: 15 residues. The DNA for the CDR3 is TGCAGTGCTAGTGTGGGACAGAATAGCAATCAGCCCCAGCATTTT. Amino acids: CSASVGQNSNQPQHF.

The genes are TRBV6-4 and TRBJ2-1; D gene ambiguous. Germline CDR1 is MRHNA and CDR2 is SNTAGT. With 8 bases removed from V and 3 bases from J, the gap between germline ends came to 14 bases. The CDR3 has 14 amino acids. CDR3 bases: TGTGCCAGCTCTATGAGTCGATACTACAATGAGCAGTTCTTC. Translation: CASSMSRYYNEQFF.

This chain links TRBV20-1 with TRBJ1-1; 7 bases fit TRBD1. Germline values: CDR1 DFQATT, CDR2 SNEGSKA (reference sequence). CDR3 length: 11 amino acids. After removal of 2 bases from V and 12 bases from J, the junction contained 6 bases not matched to a gene. The CDR3 DNA is TGCAGTGCTAGAAAACAGGGGATGACTTTCTTT. It is translated as CSARKQGMTFF.

DNA of the CDR3: TGTGCCAGTAGTATAAGGGGAGGAACTGAAGCTTTCTTT. Its protein product is CASSIRGGTEAFF. The rearrangement uses TRBV19 and TRBJ1-1; D is possibly TRBD1 (5 bases). The ends were cut back, 2 bases at V and 5 bases at J, with 9 bases in the middle. The CDR3 has 13 residues. The germline V gene encodes CDR1 LNHDA and CDR2 SQIVND (reference sequence).

The chain couples TRBV6-1 to TRBJ2-5, with TRBD1 matching over 7 bases. The CDR3 extends over 16 amino acids. J was trimmed by 3 bases and V by 5 bases; bases with no gene match: 12. CDR1 is MNHNS, CDR2 SASEGT, per germline. The CDR3 reads CASSLIPSGTEETQYF. The CDR3 DNA follows: TGTGCCAGCAGTCTCATCCCTTCCGGGACAGAAGAGACCCAGTACTTC.

The gene calls are TRBV20-1 and TRBJ1-1; 7 nucleotides match TRBD1. There are 15 residues in the CDR3. From germline, CDR1 is DFQATT and CDR2 SNEGSKA (reference sequence). Unmatched junction bases numbered 9, after V lost 0 bases and J lost 5 bases. CDR3 sequence reads: CSARDLDRVGTEAFF. In DNA, the CDR3 is TGCAGTGCTAGAGATCTTGACAGGGTAGGGACTGAAGCTTTCTTT.

The chain combines TRBV7-2 with TRBJ1-6, with D possibly being TRBD1 (5 bases). Germline CDR1 SGHTA, CDR2 FQGNSA. V was shortened by 5 bases and J by 14 bases, with 10 bases between the two germline ends. The CDR3 runs to 11 residues. This chain's CDR3 is CASSEGWALHF. Written as DNA, the CDR3 is TGTGCCAGCAGCGAGGGGTGGGCCCTCCACTTT.

The chain is built from TRBV20-1 and TRBJ1-2; 10 nucleotides line up with TRBD1. The CDR3 length is 15 residues. Per the germline V gene, CDR1 is DFQATT and CDR2 is SNEGSKA (reference sequence). Trimming took 3 bases from V and 8 from J; bases not matched to a gene: 12. As DNA, the CDR3 is TGCAGTGCTAGCCATCTCCCTGGACAGGGGGGAGGCTACACCTTC. It encodes CSASHLPGQGGGYTF.

The chain carries TRBV20-1 and TRBJ2-5; D might be TRBD2 (6 bases). CDR1 is DFQATT and CDR2 is SNEGSKA in the germline V gene (reference sequence). The CDR3 length is 13 residues. The V end lost 6 bases, the J end lost 2 bases, and 13 bases lay between the germline ends. In DNA, the CDR3 is TGCAGTGCGACCGGGACTTCTCAAGAGACCCAGTACTTC. It specifies CSATGTSQETQYF.

V is TRBV7-2 and J is TRBJ2-7; perhaps TRBD2 as D (5 bases). The ends were cut back, 2 bases at V and 4 bases at J, with 15 bases in the middle. Germline V CDR1 and CDR2: SGHTA, FQGNSA. This CDR3 comprises 15 residues. CDR3 loop: CASSLRIAGHYEQYF. The DNA for the CDR3 is TGTGCCAGCAGCTTACGGATCGCGGGCCATTACGAGCAGTACTTC.

The chain is built from TRBV28 and TRBJ2-7; D call uncertain. Germline V gene data show CDR1 as MDHEN and CDR2 as SYDVKM. The CDR3 contains 12 residues. The V and J ends lost 4 bases and 5 bases respectively, with 9 bases between them. CDR3 nucleotide sequence: TGTGCCAGCAGTTCGGTACGTGACGAGCAGTACTTC. Protein: CASSSVRDEQYF.

This chain joins TRBV9 and TRBJ1-1; D possibly corresponds to TRBD1 (5 bases). This CDR3 spans 14 amino acids. The V end lost 4 bases, the J end lost 11 bases, and 21 bases lay between the germline ends. Germline V lookup: CDR1 SGDLS, CDR2 YYNGEE. The CDR3 reads CASSPPGVGGGAFF. In DNA, the CDR3 is TGTGCCAGCAGCCCCCCCGGGGTTGGGGGAGGCGCTTTCTTT.

This chain connects TRBV6-1 to TRBJ1-5; tentative D call: TRBD1 (5 bases). The V end was cut by 5 bases, the J end by 0 bases, with 14 bases between. This CDR3 has 16 residues. Per germline, CDR1 MNHNS and CDR2 SASEGT. CDR3 DNA sequence: TGTGCCAGCAGTCCCGGGACGGCGTATAGCAATCAGCCCCAGCATTTT. Encoded protein: CASSPGTAYSNQPQHF.

V gene TRBV5-4 combines with J gene TRBJ2-7, with D maybe TRBD1 (6 bases). CDR3 length: 15 residues. Germline V gene lookup returns CDR1 SGHNT and CDR2 YYREEE (reference sequence). V was clipped by 5 bases and J by 4 bases, with 19 bases between them. The DNA for the CDR3 is TGTGCCAGCAGTCCTGGGGACAACGGGATGTACGAGCAGTACTTC. This encodes CASSPGDNGMYEQYF.

This rearrangement joins TRBV7-9 to TRBJ1-2; D gene unclear. Germline V gives CDR1 SEHNR, CDR2 FQNEAQ (reference sequence). This CDR3 spans 13 amino acids. Between the trimmed V and J ends, which lost 3 bases and 8 bases, there was a span of 13 bases. The CDR3: CASSFGGREGYTF. CDR3 DNA sequence: TGTGCCAGCAGCTTTGGAGGTCGTGAGGGCTACACCTTC.

This chain connects TRBV4-3 to TRBJ1-6, with 8 bases identical to TRBD1. Germline CDR1 reads LGHNA; CDR2 reads YSLEER. With 3 bases clipped from V and 10 bases from J, the junction kept 8 bases outside the gene matches. This CDR3 is 15 amino acids long. The CDR3 DNA reads TGCGCCAGCAGCCAGTCGACAGGGGCAAAATCACCCCTCCACTTT. It specifies CASSQSTGAKSPLHF.

This chain joins TRBV29-1 and TRBJ2-7, with TRBD1 identical over 10 bases. V lost 1 base and J lost 6; bases outside the gene matches: 6. Germline V lookup: CDR1 SQVTM, CDR2 ANQGSEA. The CDR3 has 14 residues. CDR3 sequence: CSVEAGTGAFEQYF. CDR3 bases: TGCAGCGTTGAAGCCGGGACAGGGGCGTTCGAGCAGTACTTC.

This rearrangement joins TRBV25-1 to TRBJ2-7; 7 bases map to TRBD1. The junction had 5 bases not matched to a gene; V was cut back by 7 bases and J by 2 bases. Germline assignment: CDR1 MGHDK and CDR2 SYGVNS. CDR3 length: 13 residues. CDR3 region: CASTGTATYEQYF. As DNA, the CDR3 is TGTGCCAGCACCGGGACAGCTACCTACGAGCAGTACTTC.

This clonotype was seen once. The V and J genes are TRBV6-2 or TRBV6-3 and TRBJ1-5; D not certain. Per germline, CDR1 MNHEY and CDR2 SVGEGT. V was cut by 6 bases and J by 2 bases, with 14 bases left in between. The CDR3 length is 15 residues. CDR3: CASSPTDGGNQPQHF. DNA for the CDR3: TGTGCCAGCAGCCCGACTGACGGGGGCAATCAGCCCCAGCATTTT.

V usage is TRBV19 and J usage is TRBJ2-1, with D perhaps matching TRBD2 (5 bases). The V end lost 3 bases, the J end lost 6 bases, and 15 bases lay between the germline ends. The CDR3 contains 15 residues. CDR1 is LNHDA, CDR2 SQIVND, per germline (reference sequence). This CDR3 reads CASSMVASRGNEQFF. CDR3 bases: TGTGCCAGTAGTATGGTGGCTAGCCGAGGCAATGAGCAGTTCTTC.

About this clonotype itself: One end of the junction does not line up with germline, which may come from a read error. The V and J genes are TRBV29-1 and TRBJ1-4, with D perhaps TRBD1 (6 bases). The CDR3 covers 13 residues. CDR1 and CDR2 from the germline V gene are SQVTM and ANQGSEA. CDR3 DNA sequence: TGCAGCGCTCGAGAGGGGGTCTCTGAAAAACCGTTTTTT. Translated, it gives CSAREGVSEKPFF.

The chain is built from TRBV7-3 and TRBJ2-7; 8 bases match TRBD1. V was clipped by 2 bases and J by 5 bases; unmatched bases: 2. Germline lookup yields CDR1 SGHTA and CDR2 FQGTGA. This CDR3 is built from 13 residues. In DNA, the CDR3 is TGTGCCAGCAGCTTATCACAGGGGGACGAGCAGTACTTC. It encodes CASSLSQGDEQYF.

The genes are TRBV29-1 and TRBJ2-3; tentatively, D is TRBD1 or TRBD2 (5 bases each). V dropped 4 bases and J dropped 2 bases, with 10 bases sitting between them. Per germline, CDR1 SQVTM and CDR2 ANQGSEA. CDR3 length: 13 amino acids. The CDR3 sequence: CSVAGAPTDTQYF. The CDR3 DNA sequence: TGCAGCGTTGCCGGGGCCCCCACAGATACGCAGTATTTT.

The chain joins TRBV19 to TRBJ1-6, with D tentatively TRBD1 (5 bases). CDR3 length: 14 residues. Germline loops: CDR1 LNHDA, CDR2 SQIVND (reference sequence). The V end was cut by 5 bases, the J end by 6 bases, with 11 bases between. CDR3 sequence (DNA): TGTGCCAGTAGTGTCGGGGCGTTTAATTCACCCCTCCACTTT. Translating gives CASSVGAFNSPLHF.

The J gene is TRBJ2-1, the V gene TRBV29-1; possible D gene TRBD1, 5 bases. With 3 bases removed from V and 1 base from J, the gap between germline ends came to 10 bases. CDR3 length: 14 amino acids. Germline-derived CDR1 and CDR2 are SQVTM and ANQGSEA. DNA for the CDR3: TGCAGCGTTGAGCAGGGCCGATCCTACAATGAGCAGTTCTTC. Translation: CSVEQGRSYNEQFF.